This T cell receptor beta chain was documented in a study of T cells in Graves' hyperthyroidism and ophthalmopathy. The wider study: Before any treatment, at initial diagnosis, peripheral blood was collected. Regarding the study as a whole: The model anticipated ophthalmopathy a median about six months pre-onset. Patients with ophthalmopathy were separated from those with stable hyperthyroidism by a 13 V-J model.

A remark on this clonotype: Its antigen is currently unknown.

It was RNA transcripts that yielded the amplified TCR beta CDR3 regions. HTBI primers were the set used in a first-round RT-PCR of the TCR CDR3. TCRdb used MiXCR to reprocess the multiplex PCR reads, holding one entry per CDR3 protein. This sample has approximately 700,000 distinct CDR3 sequences, with 16% found just once. Calling Graves' hyperthyroidism stable meant ophthalmopathy did not progress within 18 months. J was trimmed by 3 bases and V by 3 bases; bases with no gene match: 11. Germline V lookup: CDR1 SGHDT, CDR2 YYEEEE. CDR3 length equals 17 residues. V usage is TRBV5-6 and J usage is TRBJ2-1; 8 bases are shared with TRBD2. The source material was blood. The receptor's source is a young man with Graves' hyperthyroidism. CDR3 in amino acids: CASSSGLAPVGYNEQFF. For the CDR3, the DNA is TGTGCCAGCAGCTCCGGACTAGCACCAGTCGGCTACAATGAGCAGTTCTTC.